This TCR beta chain was documented in a study of response to subunit inactivated influenza vaccine. Study-level points and caveats: Authors suggested each seasonal flu vaccination may recruit only limited numbers of new T cells.

The ends were cut back, 7 bases at V and 5 bases at J, with 18 bases in the middle. The V gene's germline CDR1 is MDHEN and CDR2 SYDVKM. The CDR3 has 14 amino acids. Regarding this clonotype: The antigen is undetermined.

TCRdb analysed the RT-PCR reads with MiXCR anew, one entry per CDR3 protein. Of under 500,000 distinct CDR3 sequences in the sample, approximately 11% were seen once. The J gene is TRBJ2-7, the V gene TRBV28; perhaps TRBD1 as D (6 bases). The sequenced sample was PBMCs from blood, obtained more than 35 days after vaccination. This TCR derives from a man aged 45-60 years who received an inactivated influenza vaccine. The CDR3, as DNA: TGTGCCAGCATGGGGACATCTCCTACCAACGAGCAGTACTTC. Amino acids: CASMGTSPTNEQYF.